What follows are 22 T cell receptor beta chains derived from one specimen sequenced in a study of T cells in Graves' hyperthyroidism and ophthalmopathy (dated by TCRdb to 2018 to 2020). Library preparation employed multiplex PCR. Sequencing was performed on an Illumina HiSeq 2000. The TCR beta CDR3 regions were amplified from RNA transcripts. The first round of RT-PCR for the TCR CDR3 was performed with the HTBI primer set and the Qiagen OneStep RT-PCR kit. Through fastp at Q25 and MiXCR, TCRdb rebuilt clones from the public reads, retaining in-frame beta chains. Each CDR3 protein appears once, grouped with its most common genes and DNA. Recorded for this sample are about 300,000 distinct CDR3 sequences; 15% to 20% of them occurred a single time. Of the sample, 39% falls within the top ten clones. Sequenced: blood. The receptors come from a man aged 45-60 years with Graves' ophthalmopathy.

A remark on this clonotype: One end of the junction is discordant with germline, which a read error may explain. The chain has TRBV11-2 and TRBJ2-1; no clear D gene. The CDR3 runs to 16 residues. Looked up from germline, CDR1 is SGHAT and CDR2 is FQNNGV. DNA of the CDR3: TGTGCCAGCAGCTTAGGTGAGCGTCTCTCCTACAATGAGCAGTCCTTC. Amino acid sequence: CASSLGERLSYNEQSF. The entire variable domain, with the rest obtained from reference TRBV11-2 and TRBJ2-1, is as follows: EAGVAQSPRYKIIEKRQSVAFWCNPISGHATLYWYQQILGQGPKLLIQFQNNGVVDDSQLPKDRFSAERLKGVDSTLKIQPAKLEDSAVYLCASSLGERLSYNEQSFGPGTRLTVL.

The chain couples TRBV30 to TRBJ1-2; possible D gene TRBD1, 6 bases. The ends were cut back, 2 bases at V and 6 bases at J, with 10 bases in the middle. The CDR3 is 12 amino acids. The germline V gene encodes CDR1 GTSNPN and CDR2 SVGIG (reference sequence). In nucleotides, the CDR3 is TGTGCCTGGAGTAGGGGGACGGATGGCTACACCTTC. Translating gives CAWSRGTDGYTF. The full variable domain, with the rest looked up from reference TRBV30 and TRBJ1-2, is SQTIHQWPATLVQPVGSPLSLECTVEGTSNPNLYWYRQAAGRGLQLLFYSVGIGQISSEVPQNLSASRPQDRQFILSSKKLLLSDSGFYLCAWSRGTDGYTFGSGTRLTVV.

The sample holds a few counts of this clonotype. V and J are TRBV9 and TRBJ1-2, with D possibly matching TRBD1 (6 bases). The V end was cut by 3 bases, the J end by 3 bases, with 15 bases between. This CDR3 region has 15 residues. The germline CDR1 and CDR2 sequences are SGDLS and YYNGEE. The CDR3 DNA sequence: TGTGCCAGCAGCGCCTCCGGGTCAGGGGACTATGGCTACACCTTC. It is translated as CASSASGSGDYGYTF.

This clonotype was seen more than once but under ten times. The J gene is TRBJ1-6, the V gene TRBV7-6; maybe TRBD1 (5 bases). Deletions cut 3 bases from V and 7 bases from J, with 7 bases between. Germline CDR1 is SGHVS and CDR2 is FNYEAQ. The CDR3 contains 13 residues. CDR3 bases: TGTGCCAGCAGCTTTCAGGGCAATTCACCCCTCCACTTT. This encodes CASSFQGNSPLHF.

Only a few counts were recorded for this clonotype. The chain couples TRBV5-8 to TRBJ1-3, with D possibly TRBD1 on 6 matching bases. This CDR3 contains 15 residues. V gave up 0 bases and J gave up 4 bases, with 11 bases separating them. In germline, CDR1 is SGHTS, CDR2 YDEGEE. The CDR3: CASSLDRASGNTIYF. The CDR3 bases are TGTGCCAGCAGCTTGGACAGGGCGTCCGGAAACACCATATATTTT.

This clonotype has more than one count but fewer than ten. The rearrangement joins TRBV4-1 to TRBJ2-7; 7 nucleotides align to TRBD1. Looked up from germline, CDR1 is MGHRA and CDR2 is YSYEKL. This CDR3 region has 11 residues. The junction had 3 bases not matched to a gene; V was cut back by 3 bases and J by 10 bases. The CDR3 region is CASSHGTEQYF. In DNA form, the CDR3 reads TGCGCCAGCAGCCACGGGACAGAACAGTACTTC.

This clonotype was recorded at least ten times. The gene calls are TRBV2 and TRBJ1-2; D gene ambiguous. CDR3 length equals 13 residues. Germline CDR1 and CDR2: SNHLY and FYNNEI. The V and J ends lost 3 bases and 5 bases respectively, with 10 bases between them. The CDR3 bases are TGTGCCAGCAGTGATCGGGCCGCTTATGGCTACACCTTC. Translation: CASSDRAAYGYTF. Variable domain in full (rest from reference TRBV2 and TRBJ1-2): EPEVTQTPSHQVTQMGQEVILRCVPISNHLYFYWYRQILGQKVEFLVSFYNNEISEKSEIFDDQFSVERPDGSNFTLKIRSTKLEDSAMYFCASSDRAAYGYTFGSGTRLTVV.

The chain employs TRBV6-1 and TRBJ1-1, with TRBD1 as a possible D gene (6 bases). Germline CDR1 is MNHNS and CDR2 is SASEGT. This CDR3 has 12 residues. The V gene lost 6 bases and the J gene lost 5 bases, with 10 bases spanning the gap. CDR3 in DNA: TGTGCCAGCAGGGTAGACAGGACTGAAGCTTTCTTT. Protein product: CASRVDRTEAFF.

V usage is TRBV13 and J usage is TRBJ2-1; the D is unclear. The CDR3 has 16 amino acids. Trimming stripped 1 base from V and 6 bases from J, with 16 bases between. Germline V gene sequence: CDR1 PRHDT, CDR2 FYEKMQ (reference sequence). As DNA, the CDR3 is TGTGCCAGCAGCTTAGAGTCTATTAGGCGGAGCAATGAGCAGTTCTTC. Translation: CASSLESIRRSNEQFF. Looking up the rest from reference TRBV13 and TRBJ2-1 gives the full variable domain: AAGVIQSPRHLIKEKRETATLKCYPIPRHDTVYWYQQGPGQDPQFLISFYEKMQSDKGSIPDRFSAQQFSDYHSELNMSSLELGDSALYFCASSLESIRRSNEQFFGPGTRLTVL.

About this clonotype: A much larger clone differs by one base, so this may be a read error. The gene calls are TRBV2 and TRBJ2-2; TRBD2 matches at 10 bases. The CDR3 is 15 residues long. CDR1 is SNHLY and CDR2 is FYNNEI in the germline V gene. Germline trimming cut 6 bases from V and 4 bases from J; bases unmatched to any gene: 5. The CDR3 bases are TGTGCCAGCAGCCGAGCGGGAGGGTCCACCGGGGAGCTGTTTTTT. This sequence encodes CASSRAGGSTGELFF.

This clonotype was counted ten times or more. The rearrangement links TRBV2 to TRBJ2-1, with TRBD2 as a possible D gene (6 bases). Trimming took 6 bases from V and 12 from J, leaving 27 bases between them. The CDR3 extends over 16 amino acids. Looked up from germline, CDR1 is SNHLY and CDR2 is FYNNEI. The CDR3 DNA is TGTGCCAGCAGGAAACAATCGACTCCGGTGGGGGGAGGGCAGTTCTTC. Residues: CASRKQSTPVGGGQFF.

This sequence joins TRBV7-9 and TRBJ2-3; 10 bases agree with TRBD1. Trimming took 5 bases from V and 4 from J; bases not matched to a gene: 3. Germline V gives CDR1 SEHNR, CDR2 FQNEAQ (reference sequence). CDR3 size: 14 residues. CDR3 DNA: TGTGCCAGCAGCGGACAGGGGGTCGCAGATACGCAGTATTTT. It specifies CASSGQGVADTQYF.

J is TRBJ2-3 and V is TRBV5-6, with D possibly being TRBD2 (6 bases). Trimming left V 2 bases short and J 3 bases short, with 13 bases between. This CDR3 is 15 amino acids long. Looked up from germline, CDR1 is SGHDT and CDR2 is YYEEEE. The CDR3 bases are TGTGCCAGCAGCTTTGTGGGAGGAGGGACAGATACGCAGTATTTT. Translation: CASSFVGGGTDTQYF.

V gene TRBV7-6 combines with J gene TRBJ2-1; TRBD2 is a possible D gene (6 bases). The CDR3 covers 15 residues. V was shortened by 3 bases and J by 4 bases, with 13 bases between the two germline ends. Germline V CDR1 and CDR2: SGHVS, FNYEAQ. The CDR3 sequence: CASSLTRGLYNEQFF. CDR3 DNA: TGTGCCAGCAGCTTGACTAGGGGTCTTTACAATGAGCAGTTCTTC.

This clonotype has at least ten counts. CDR3 in DNA: TGTGCCAGCAGCTTCAATGAGGGAGCAGGAGAGACCCAGTACTTC. Residues: CASSFNEGAGETQYF. This rearrangement joins TRBV7-8 to TRBJ2-5; maybe TRBD2 (5 bases). The CDR3 contains 15 residues. Germline CDR1 and CDR2: SGHVS and FQNEAQ. Trimming took 3 bases from V and 4 from J, leaving 15 bases between them.

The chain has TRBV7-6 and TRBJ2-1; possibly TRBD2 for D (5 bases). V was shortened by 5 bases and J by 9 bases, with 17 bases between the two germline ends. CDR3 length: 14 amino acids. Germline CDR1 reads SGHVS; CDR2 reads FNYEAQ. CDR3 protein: CASSPIAPVSEQFF. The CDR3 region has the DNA TGTGCCAGCAGCCCCATAGCGCCAGTCAGTGAGCAGTTCTTC.

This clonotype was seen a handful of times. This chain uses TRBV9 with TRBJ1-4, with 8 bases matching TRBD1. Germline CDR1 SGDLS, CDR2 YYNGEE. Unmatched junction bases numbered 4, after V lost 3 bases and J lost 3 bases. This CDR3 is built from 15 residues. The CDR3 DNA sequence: TGTGCCAGCAGCGCCCAACAGGGGGCTAATGAAAAACTGTTTTTT. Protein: CASSAQQGANEKLFF.

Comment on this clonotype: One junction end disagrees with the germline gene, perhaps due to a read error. The CDR3 coding sequence is TGTGCCGGCAGTGAATATGGAGGAGCGGGAGGGCTTAGCTCCTACGAGCAGTACTTC. This codes for CAGSEYGGAGGLSSYEQYF. V gene TRBV25-1 combines with J gene TRBJ2-7, with 10 bases lining up with TRBD2. CDR3 size: 19 residues. In germline, CDR1 is MGHDK, CDR2 SYGVNS.

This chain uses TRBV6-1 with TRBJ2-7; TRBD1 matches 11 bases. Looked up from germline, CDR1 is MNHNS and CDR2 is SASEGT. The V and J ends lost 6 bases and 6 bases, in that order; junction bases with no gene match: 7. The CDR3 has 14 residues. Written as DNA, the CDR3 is TGTGCCAGCAGGGTTTACGGGACAGGGGGCGAGCAGTACTTC. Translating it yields CASRVYGTGGEQYF.

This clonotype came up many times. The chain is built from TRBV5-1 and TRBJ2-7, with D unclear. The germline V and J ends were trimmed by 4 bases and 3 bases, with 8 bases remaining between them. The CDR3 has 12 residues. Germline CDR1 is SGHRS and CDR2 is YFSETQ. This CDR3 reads CASSQGNYEQYF. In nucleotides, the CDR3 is TGCGCCAGCAGCCAAGGGAACTACGAGCAGTACTTC. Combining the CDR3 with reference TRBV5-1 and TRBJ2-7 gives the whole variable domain KAGVTQTPRYLIKTRGQQVTLSCSPISGHRSVSWYQQTPGQGLQFLFEYFSETQRNKGNFPGRFSGRQFSNSRSEMNVSTLELGDSALYLCASSQGNYEQYFGPGTRLTVT.

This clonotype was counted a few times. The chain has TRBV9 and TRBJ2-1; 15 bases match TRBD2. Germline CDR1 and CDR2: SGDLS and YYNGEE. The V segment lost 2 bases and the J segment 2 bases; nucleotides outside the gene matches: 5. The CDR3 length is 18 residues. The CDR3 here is CASSVGTSGRWTYNEQFF. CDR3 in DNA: TGTGCCAGCAGCGTGGGGACTAGCGGGAGGTGGACCTACAATGAGCAGTTCTTC. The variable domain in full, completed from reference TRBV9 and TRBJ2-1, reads DSGVTQTPKHLITATGQRVTLRCSPRSGDLSVYWYQQSLDQGLQFLIQYYNGEERAKGNILERFSAQQFPDLHSELNLSSLELGDSALYFCASSVGTSGRWTYNEQFFGPGTRLTVL.

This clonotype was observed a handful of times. The CDR3 reads CASSFLEDTEAFF. As DNA, the CDR3 is TGTGCCAGCAGTTTTTTGGAGGATACTGAAGCTTTCTTT. V gene TRBV12-3 or TRBV12-4 combines with J gene TRBJ1-1; D ambiguous. V was clipped by 3 bases and J by 5 bases, with 10 bases between them. The CDR3 runs to 13 residues.